This entry is about one T cell receptor (beta chain). The antigen it recognizes is unknown. No quality values exist for individual bases; no much larger clone is one base distant. The CDR3 goes from the cysteine to the phenylalanine over 18 residues. Just the 54-base CDR3 DNA is kept, in frame starting at base 1. V is shortened by 5 bases, J by 0 bases, and the region joining them spans 23 bases. The germline V gene (reference sequence) specifies SEHNR as CDR1 and FQNEAQ as CDR2. The sample comes from a study of blood T cell repertoires in COVID-19 (dated by TCRdb to between 2020 and 2021). Background on the whole study: Samples from collaborators originated in the United States, Italy and Spain and spanned both the acute and convalescent phases of COVID-19. The prospective study material was composed of cDNA or gDNA derived from T cells, B-cell-depleted T cells, or PBMCs. Subjects who had been exposed to COVID-19, were actively infected with it, or had recovered from it provided the deeply sampled blood TCRbeta repertoires that made up the dataset. The repertoires were made available in a free public database intended to serve as a resource for research on the immune response to SARS-CoV-2. The samples were drawn from two sources: the first 160 participants of the ongoing ImmuneRACE study, and about 1,300 subjects contributed by 6 global collaborators. Nearly every sample came with metadata listing a de-identified subject ID, COVID-19 status, age in years and sex. Where HLA class I and class II types were available, the types were taken from metadata supplied by the sample provider, not from assay-based typing. The paper as a whole reports these results and caveats: The quantity of clinical and demographic metadata differed by source and by participant and was supplied without curation.

One collaborating source in Seattle enrolled patients during active infection and followed them longitudinally through the course of disease. Each collaborating institution followed its own protocols to collect whole blood in K2EDTA tubes. For TCRbeta analysis, collaborators shipped samples in one of three forms: frozen whole blood, isolated PBMCs, or DNA extracted from either of those sample types. The immunoSEQ Assay, a bias-controlled multiplex PCR, was used to amplify TCRbeta CDR3 regions from genomic DNA. Under the source paper's analysis protocol: The number of nucleated cells in each sample was estimated from the amplification of reference gene primers within the assay. To quantify the absolute abundance of each unique TCRbeta CDR3 rearrangement, sequence reads were collapsed and filtered. For each sample, productive Simpson clonality was calculated by taking the square root of Simpson's diversity index across productive rearrangements. TCRdb re-hosts the immuneACCESS table, in-frame sequences only. Its copies lack some clones; in the studies checked, an unresolved V gene accounts for under half of them, and the cause for the rest is not known. The V and J calls and clone size come from that table; D and trimming were worked out from the DNA. The sample table holds roughly 350,000 clones, of which 70% to 90% were seen once. The ten largest clones represent roughly a tenth of the sample.

The V gene is TRBV7-9 and the J gene is TRBJ2-7; the D region possibly corresponds to TRBD2 (6 bases align). This clonotype originated in a woman aged 25 to 39 with COVID-19, enrolled during active disease. The sequenced material came from peripheral blood. The CDR3 region: CASSHTSPGTGSSYEQYF. Read as DNA, the sequence is TGTGCCAGCAGCCACACGTCCCCCGGGACTGGGAGCTCCTACGAGCAGTACTTC. Here the CDR3 is joined to the reference TRBV7-9 and TRBJ2-7 genes, and the full variable domain is: DTGVSQNPRHKITKRGQNVTFRCDPISEHNRLYWYRQTLGQGPEFLTYFQNEAQLEKSRLLSDRFSAERPKGSFSTLEIQRTEQGDSAMYLCASSHTSPGTGSSYEQYFGPGTRLTVT.